This entry lists 10 T cell receptor beta chains sequenced from one sample in a study of shared T cell receptors in the human thymus. The table came from immunoSEQ multiplex PCR; TCRdb's copy has only in-frame clones and leaves some out. The repertoire holds hundreds of thousands of clones, with 70% to 90% as singletons. This same sample was also taken into another study, of human thymus T cells.

The specimen sequenced was thymocytes. Receptors originate from a boy under three years old with a congenital heart defect.

A note on this clone: Other DNA sequences in this sample translate to the same CDR3. The chain has TRBV20-1 and TRBJ2-7; D is undetermined. Per germline, CDR1 DFQATT and CDR2 SNEGSKA (reference sequence). The CDR3 spans 11 residues. The V end was cut by 1 base, the J end by 6 bases, with 7 bases between. DNA of the CDR3: TGCAGTGCTAGAGTTCGGTCCGAGCAGTACTTC. It codes for CSARVRSEQYF.

The chain links TRBV12-5 to TRBJ2-3; no clear D gene. Germline V gene data show CDR1 as LGHNT and CDR2 as FRNRAP. The CDR3 runs 13 residues. The germline V and J ends were trimmed by 5 bases and 0 bases, with 6 bases remaining between them. The CDR3 nucleotides read TGTGCTAGTGGTCCTCTAAGCACAGATACGCAGTATTTT. It is translated as CASGPLSTDTQYF.

V gene TRBV6-1 combines with J gene TRBJ1-2, with 8 nucleotides matching TRBD1. Germline CDR1 reads MNHNS; CDR2 reads SASEGT. V shed 11 bases, J shed 3 bases, and the junction held 8 bases outside the gene matches. The CDR3 runs 13 residues. The CDR3 spells CAGWTGFYYGYTF. The DNA for the CDR3 is TGTGCCGGGTGGACAGGGTTCTACTATGGCTACACCTTC.

V usage is TRBV29-1 and J usage is TRBJ1-1; D is undetermined. This CDR3 has 12 amino acids. V dropped 5 bases and J dropped 0 bases, with 7 bases sitting between them. Germline V gene sequence: CDR1 SQVTM, CDR2 ANQGSEA. The CDR3 loop reads CSVLFMNTEAFF. CDR3 nucleotide sequence: TGCAGCGTTCTATTTATGAACACTGAAGCTTTCTTT.

The chain links TRBV6-6 to TRBJ2-5; possible D gene TRBD2, 6 bases. CDR1 and CDR2 (germline): MNHNY, SVGAGI (reference sequence). The ends were cut back, 7 bases at V and 5 bases at J, with 11 bases in the middle. The CDR3 loop spans 12 amino acids. CDR3 in DNA: TGTGCCAGCACTAACCGGGGGGAGACCCAGTACTTC. Encoded protein: CASTNRGETQYF.

The chain combines TRBV15 with TRBJ2-1; a possible D gene is TRBD2 (5 bases). Germline CDR1 is LNHNV and CDR2 is YYDKDF (reference sequence). The CDR3 spans 17 residues. V lost 2 bases, J lost 2 bases, and 16 bases lay in between. The CDR3 loop is CATSRLRASTAYNEQFF. The CDR3 DNA sequence: TGTGCCACCAGCAGATTAAGGGCTAGCACAGCCTACAATGAGCAGTTCTTC.

This clone was recorded a few times. The chain has TRBV18 and TRBJ2-2; 7 bases are shared with TRBD2. Germline assignment: CDR1 KGHSH and CDR2 LQKENI. After removal of 4 bases from V and 3 bases from J, the junction contained 8 bases not matched to a gene. The CDR3 length is 16 residues. The CDR3: CASSQTGLSDTGELFF. In DNA, the CDR3 is TGTGCCAGCTCACAGACGGGACTATCCGACACCGGGGAGCTGTTTTTT.

V is TRBV2 and J is TRBJ2-6, with D possibly being TRBD1 (5 bases). The CDR3 contains 19 residues. V was pared by 3 bases and J by 1 base, with 19 bases between. Germline assignment: CDR1 SNHLY and CDR2 FYNNEI. The CDR3 DNA reads TGTGCCAGCAGTGAGACCCTGGCAGGGCCCGCGTCTGGGGCCAACGTCCTGACTTTC. Its translation is CASSETLAGPASGANVLTF. Combining the CDR3 with reference TRBV2 and TRBJ2-6 gives the whole variable domain EPEVTQTPSHQVTQMGQEVILRCVPISNHLYFYWYRQILGQKVEFLVSFYNNEISEKSEIFDDQFSVERPDGSNFTLKIRSTKLEDSAMYFCASSETLAGPASGANVLTFGAGSRLTVL.

This clone was seen more than once but under ten times. The chain has TRBV4-3 and TRBJ2-7; TRBD2 might be the D (5 bases). From germline, CDR1 is LGHNA and CDR2 YSLEER. This CDR3 is built from 14 residues. Trimming stripped 0 bases from V and 3 bases from J, with 9 bases between. CDR3 DNA sequence: TGCGCCAGCAGCCAAGAGATGGGGAGCTACGAGCAGTACTTC. It specifies CASSQEMGSYEQYF.

The chain carries TRBV27 and TRBJ2-7, with D possibly being TRBD1 (5 bases). Trimming took 3 bases from V and 4 from J, leaving 16 bases between them. The CDR3 contains 15 residues. Germline V gene data show CDR1 as MNHEY and CDR2 as SMNVEV (reference sequence). The CDR3 loop reads CASSFKRQPLYEQYF. The CDR3 nucleotides are TGTGCCAGCAGTTTTAAAAGACAGCCACTTTACGAGCAGTACTTC.